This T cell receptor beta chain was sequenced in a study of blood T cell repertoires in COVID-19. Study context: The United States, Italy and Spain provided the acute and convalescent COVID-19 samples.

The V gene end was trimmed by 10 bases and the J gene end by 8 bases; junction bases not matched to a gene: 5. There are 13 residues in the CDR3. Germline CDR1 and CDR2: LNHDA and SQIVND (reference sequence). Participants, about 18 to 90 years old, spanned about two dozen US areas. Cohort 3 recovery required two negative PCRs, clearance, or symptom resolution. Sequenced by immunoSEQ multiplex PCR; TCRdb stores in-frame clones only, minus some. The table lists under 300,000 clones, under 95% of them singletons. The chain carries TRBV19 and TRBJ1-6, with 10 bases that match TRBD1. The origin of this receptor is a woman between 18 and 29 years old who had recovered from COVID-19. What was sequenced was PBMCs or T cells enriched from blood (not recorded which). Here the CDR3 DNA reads TGTGCCACTGAGGGACAGGGGTATTCACCCCTCCACTTT. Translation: CATEGQGYSPLHF.